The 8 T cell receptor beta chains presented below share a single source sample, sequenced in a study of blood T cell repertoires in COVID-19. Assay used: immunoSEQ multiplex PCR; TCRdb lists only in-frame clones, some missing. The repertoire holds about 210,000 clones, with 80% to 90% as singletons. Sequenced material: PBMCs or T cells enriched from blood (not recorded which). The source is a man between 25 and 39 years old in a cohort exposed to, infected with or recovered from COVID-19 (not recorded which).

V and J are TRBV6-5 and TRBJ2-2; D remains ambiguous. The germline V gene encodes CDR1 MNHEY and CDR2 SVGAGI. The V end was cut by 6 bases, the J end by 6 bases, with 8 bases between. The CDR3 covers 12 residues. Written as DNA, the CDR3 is TGTGCCAGCAGAAGACTTCCCGGGGAGCTGTTTTTT. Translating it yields CASRRLPGELFF.

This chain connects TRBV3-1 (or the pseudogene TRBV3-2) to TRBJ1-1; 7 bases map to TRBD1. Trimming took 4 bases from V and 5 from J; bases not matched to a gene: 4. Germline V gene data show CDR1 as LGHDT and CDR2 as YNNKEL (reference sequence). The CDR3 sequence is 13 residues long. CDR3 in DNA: TGTGCCAGCAGCCCCAGGGGGAGGACTGAAGCTTTCTTT. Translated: CASSPRGRTEAFF.

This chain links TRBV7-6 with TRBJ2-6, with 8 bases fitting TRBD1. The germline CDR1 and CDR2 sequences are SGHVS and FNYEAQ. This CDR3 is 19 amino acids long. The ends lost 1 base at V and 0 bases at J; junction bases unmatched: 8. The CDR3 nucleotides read TGTGCCAGCAGCTTAGGGACAGGGAAAGCTGTCTCTGGGGCCAACGTCCTGACTTTC. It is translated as CASSLGTGKAVSGANVLTF. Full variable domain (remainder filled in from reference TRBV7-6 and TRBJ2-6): GAGVSQSPRYKVTKRGQDVALRCDPISGHVSLYWYRQALGQGPEFLTYFNYEAQQDKSGLPNDRFSAERPEGSISTLTIQRTEQRDSAMYRCASSLGTGKAVSGANVLTFGAGSRLTVL.

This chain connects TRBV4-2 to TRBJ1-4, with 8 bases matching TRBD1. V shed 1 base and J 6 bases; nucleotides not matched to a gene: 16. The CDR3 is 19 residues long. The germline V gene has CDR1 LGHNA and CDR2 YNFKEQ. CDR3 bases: TGTGCCAGCAGCCAAGGCAGGGGGCATAAAGGCAGGTTAGATGAAAAACTGTTTTTT. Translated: CASSQGRGHKGRLDEKLFF.

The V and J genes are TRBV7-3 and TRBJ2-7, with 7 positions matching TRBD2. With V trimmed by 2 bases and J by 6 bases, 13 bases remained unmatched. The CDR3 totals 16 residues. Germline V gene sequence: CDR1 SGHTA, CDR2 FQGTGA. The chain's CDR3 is CASSLGLGGGASEQYF. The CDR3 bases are TGTGCCAGCAGCTTAGGGTTGGGCGGGGGAGCCTCCGAGCAGTACTTC.

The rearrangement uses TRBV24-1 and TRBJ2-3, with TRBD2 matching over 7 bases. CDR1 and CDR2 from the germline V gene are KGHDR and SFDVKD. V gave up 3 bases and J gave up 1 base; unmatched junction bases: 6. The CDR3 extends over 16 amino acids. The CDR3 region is CATSDQTREGTDTQYF. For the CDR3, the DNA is TGTGCCACCAGTGATCAGACCCGGGAGGGCACAGATACGCAGTATTTT.

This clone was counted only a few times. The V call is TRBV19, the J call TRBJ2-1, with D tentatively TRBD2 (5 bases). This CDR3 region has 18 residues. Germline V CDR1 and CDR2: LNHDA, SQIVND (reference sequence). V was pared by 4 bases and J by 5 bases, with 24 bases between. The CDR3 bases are TGTGCCAGTAGTACCCATACCTTGCTGGCGGGCAGCCACAATGAGCAGTTCTTC. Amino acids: CASSTHTLLAGSHNEQFF. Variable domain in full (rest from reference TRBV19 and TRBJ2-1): DGGITQSPKYLFRKEGQNVTLSCEQNLNHDAMYWYRQDPGQGLRLIYYSQIVNDFQKGDIAEGYSVSREKKESFPLTVTSAQKNPTAFYLCASSTHTLLAGSHNEQFFGPGTRLTVL.

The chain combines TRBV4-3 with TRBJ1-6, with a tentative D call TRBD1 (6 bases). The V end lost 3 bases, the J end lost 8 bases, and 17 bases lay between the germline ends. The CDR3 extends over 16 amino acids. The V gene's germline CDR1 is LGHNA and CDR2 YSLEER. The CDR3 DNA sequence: TGCGCCAGCAGCCACCAAACAGGGAGCGACGATTCACCCCTCCACTTT. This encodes CASSHQTGSDDSPLHF.